The 5 T cell receptor beta chains reported below all come from one sample, sequenced in a study of blood T cell repertoires in COVID-19. Assay: immunoSEQ multiplex PCR; the TCRdb copy retains only in-frame clones and omits some. Of a few hundred thousand clones detected, 80% to 90% appear once; the ten largest clones hold roughly 7.1%. Source material: peripheral blood. The receptors shown here come from a woman aged 55-69 years with COVID-19, enrolled during active disease.

The CDR3 nucleotides read TGTGCCAGCTCCGCAGGGCAGGCCCAAAACATTCAGTACTTC. Translated: CASSAGQAQNIQYF. The genes are TRBV18 and TRBJ2-4; weak D call: TRBD1 (5 bases). Germline V gene sequence: CDR1 KGHSH, CDR2 LQKENI. CDR3 length: 14 amino acids. Deletions cut 6 bases from V and 5 bases from J, with 14 bases between. The whole variable domain, filled in from reference TRBV18 and TRBJ2-4, reads NAGVMQNPRHLVRRRGQEARLRCSPMKGHSHVYWYRQLPEEGLKFMVYLQKENIIDESGMPKERFSAEFPKEGPSILRIQQVVRGDSAAYFCASSAGQAQNIQYFGAGTRLSVL.

This chain joins TRBV7-2 and TRBJ2-3; D is possibly TRBD1 (5 bases). This CDR3 has 14 amino acids. V lost 5 bases and J lost 3, with 12 bases in between. Germline V lookup: CDR1 SGHTA, CDR2 FQGNSA. In DNA form, the CDR3 reads TGTGCCAGCAGCCCCAGGGTTGGGACAGATACGCAGTATTTT. Its translation: CASSPRVGTDTQYF.

The rearrangement links TRBV5-6 to TRBJ1-6, with D hard to call. The V and J ends lost 1 base and 5 bases respectively, with 10 bases between them. CDR3 size: 15 residues. CDR1 SGHDT and CDR2 YYEEEE come from the germline V gene. CDR3 residues: CASSLKSADNSPLHF. CDR3 DNA: TGTGCCAGCAGCTTGAAGTCCGCGGATAATTCACCCCTCCACTTT. The complete variable domain, with remaining parts taken from reference TRBV5-6 and TRBJ1-6, reads DAGVTQSPTHLIKTRGQQVTLRCSPKSGHDTVSWYQQALGQGPQFIFQYYEEEERQRGNFPDRFSGHQFPNYSSELNVNALLLGDSALYLCASSLKSADNSPLHFGNGTRLTVT.

The rearrangement joins TRBV29-1 to TRBJ1-1; 12 nucleotides match TRBD1. The trim removed 5 bases at V and 4 bases at J, leaving 8 bases unmatched. The CDR3 is 15 amino acids. Germline-derived CDR1 and CDR2 are SQVTM and ANQGSEA. The CDR3 here is CSVSPRDRGLTEAFF. The CDR3, as DNA: TGCAGCGTTTCCCCCCGGGACAGGGGGCTCACTGAAGCTTTCTTT. Supplemented by reference TRBV29-1 and TRBJ1-1, the full variable domain reads SAVISQKPSRDICQRGTSLTIQCQVDSQVTMMFWYRQQPGQSLTLIATANQGSEATYESGFVIDKFPISRPNLTFSTLTVSNMSPEDSSIYLCSVSPRDRGLTEAFFGQGTRLTVV.

The chain links TRBV14 to TRBJ1-2; 11 bases map to TRBD1. Germline V gene lookup returns CDR1 SGHDN and CDR2 FVKESK. After removal of 4 bases from V and 5 bases from J, the junction contained 6 bases not matched to a gene. The CDR3 contains 15 residues. The DNA for the CDR3 is TGTGCCAGCAGCCTGGGGGGACAGGGGGATTATGGCTACACCTTC. Amino acid sequence: CASSLGGQGDYGYTF.